One and the same sample provided the 5 T cell receptor beta chains below, sequenced in a study of blood T cell repertoires in COVID-19. TCRdb's copy holds only in-frame clones and misses some; the assay was immunoSEQ multiplex PCR. This sample carries some 200,000 clones, approximately 82% of them seen once, and the ten largest clones take about 6.9%. The specimen sequenced was peripheral blood. Receptor source: a human donor with acute or convalescent COVID-19. The donor label of this sample is uncertain.

This chain uses TRBV24-1 with TRBJ1-5; D remains ambiguous. This CDR3 is built from 13 residues. The germline V gene encodes CDR1 KGHDR and CDR2 SFDVKD. Trimming removed 4 bases from V and 4 bases from J, with 7 bases in between. The DNA for the CDR3 is TGTGCCACCAGTGAGCCGGGGAATCAGCCCCAGCATTTT. Translating gives CATSEPGNQPQHF.

The chain carries TRBV24-1 and TRBJ1-4; D remains unclear. V was cut by 8 bases and J by 4 bases, with 16 bases left in between. The CDR3 is 15 residues long. Germline CDR1 reads KGHDR; CDR2 reads SFDVKD. CDR3 sequence reads: CATTPAPQVNEKLFF. CDR3 bases: TGTGCCACCACCCCGGCCCCCCAGGTTAATGAAAAACTGTTTTTT.

The CDR3 loop reads CASSGQYNEQFF. In DNA, the CDR3 is TGTGCCAGCAGCGGACAGTACAATGAGCAGTTCTTC. This chain connects TRBV9 to TRBJ2-1; tentatively, D is TRBD1 (5 bases). V shed 3 bases and J shed 4 bases, with 5 bases lying between them. The CDR3 has 12 amino acids. Per the germline V gene, CDR1 is SGDLS and CDR2 is YYNGEE.

The chain has TRBV28 and TRBJ2-7; TRBD1 matches at 12 bases. J lost 4 bases, V lost 3 bases, and 7 bases had no gene match. Germline V lookup: CDR1 MDHEN, CDR2 SYDVKM. This CDR3 region has 16 residues. CDR3 DNA sequence: TGTGCCAGCAGTTTCGACCCGGGACAGGGGGCGTACGAGCAGTACTTC. This encodes CASSFDPGQGAYEQYF. The entire variable domain, with the rest obtained from reference TRBV28 and TRBJ2-7, is as follows: DVKVTQSSRYLVKRTGEKVFLECVQDMDHENMFWYRQDPGLGLRLIYFSYDVKMKEKGDIPEGYSVSREKKERFSLILESASTNQTSMYLCASSFDPGQGAYEQYFGPGTRLTVT.

This chain links TRBV19 with TRBJ1-4; D remains ambiguous. The germline V and J ends were trimmed by 5 bases and 3 bases, with 13 bases remaining between them. The CDR3 extends over 15 amino acids. Germline CDR1 is LNHDA and CDR2 is SQIVND (reference sequence). The CDR3, as DNA: TGTGCCAGTAGTCCCGGACTGATGGCTAATGAAAAACTGTTTTTT. It is translated as CASSPGLMANEKLFF. The variable domain in full, with the rest retrieved from reference TRBV19 and TRBJ1-4, is DGGITQSPKYLFRKEGQNVTLSCEQNLNHDAMYWYRQDPGQGLRLIYYSQIVNDFQKGDIAEGYSVSREKKESFPLTVTSAQKNPTAFYLCASSPGLMANEKLFFGSGTQLSVL.